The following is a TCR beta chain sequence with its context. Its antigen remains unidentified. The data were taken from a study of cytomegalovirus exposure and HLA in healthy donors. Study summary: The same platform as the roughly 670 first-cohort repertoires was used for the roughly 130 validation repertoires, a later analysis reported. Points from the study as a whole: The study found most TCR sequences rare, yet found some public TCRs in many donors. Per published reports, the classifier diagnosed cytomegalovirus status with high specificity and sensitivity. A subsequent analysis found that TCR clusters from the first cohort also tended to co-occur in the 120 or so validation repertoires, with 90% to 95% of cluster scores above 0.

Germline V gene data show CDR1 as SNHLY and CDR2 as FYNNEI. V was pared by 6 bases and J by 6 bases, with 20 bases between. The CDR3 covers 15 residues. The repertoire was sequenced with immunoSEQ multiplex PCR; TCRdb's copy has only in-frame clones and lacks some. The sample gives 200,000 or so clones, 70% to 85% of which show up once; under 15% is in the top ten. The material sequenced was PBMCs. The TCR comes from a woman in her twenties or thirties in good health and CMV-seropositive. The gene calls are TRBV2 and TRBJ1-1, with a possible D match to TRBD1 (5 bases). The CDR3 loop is CASRRVGGVYPEAFF. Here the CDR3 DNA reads TGTGCCAGCAGGAGGGTTGGAGGGGTTTATCCTGAAGCTTTCTTT.